One T cell receptor beta chain is described in this entry. The CDR3 contains 14 residues. CDR1 is LGHDT, CDR2 YNNKEL, per germline (reference sequence). V was clipped by 6 bases and J by 8 bases; unmatched bases: 9. In the original analysis: The assay estimated nucleated cells by amplifying reference gene primers. Using immunoSEQ multiplex PCR, the repertoire was profiled, and TCRdb retains in-frame clones only, with some absent. The V and J calls and clone size come from that table; D and trimming were worked out from the DNA. Altogether some 110,000 clones are present, roughly 82% being singletons, with the ten largest covering roughly 4.9%. This entry comes from a study of blood T cell repertoires in COVID-19. Study summary: Material from acute and convalescent COVID-19 was sourced from the United States, Italy and Spain. The cDNA or gDNA used as material had been derived from T cells, B-cell-depleted T cells, or PBMCs.

This receptor was obtained from a human donor in a cohort sampled during active COVID-19. The chain uses TRBV3-1 (or the pseudogene TRBV3-2) and TRBJ1-2; 10 bases map to TRBD1. The specimen was peripheral blood. The CDR3: CASRLRQGARGYTF. CDR3 coding DNA: TGTGCCAGCAGACTTAGACAGGGGGCGAGGGGCTACACCTTC.